This TCR beta chain was found in a study of blood T cells in healthy people across ages. Study results and caveats: Naive CD4+ cells and diversity were both higher in long-lived donors than in aged donors. Observed TCR beta diversity per million T cells went down as age went up. This fall followed a roughly linear course with age.

The use of a sample-barcoded 5' primer and a J-beta primer mix characterized a second PCR of 7 to 11 cycles. One entry per CDR3 protein results from TCRdb running MiXCR on the 5' RACE reads. The table shows some 1.7 million distinct CDR3 sequences, with over 25% occurring only once. Researchers report isolating at least 7 million PBMCs per sample. This CDR3 has 14 amino acids. CDR1 GTSNPN and CDR2 SVGIG come from the germline V gene (reference sequence). With 7 bases clipped from V and 7 bases from J, the junction kept 15 bases outside the gene matches. As concerns this clonotype: As yet, its antigen is unknown.

The sequenced sample consisted of blood. V usage is TRBV30 and J usage is TRBJ1-1; 7 nucleotides align to TRBD1. The source of this sequence is a woman in her twenties or thirties in good health. The CDR3 bases are TGTGCCTCCAACCCCTCCAGGGGGACCGGTGAAGCTTTCTTT. It translates to CASNPSRGTGEAFF.